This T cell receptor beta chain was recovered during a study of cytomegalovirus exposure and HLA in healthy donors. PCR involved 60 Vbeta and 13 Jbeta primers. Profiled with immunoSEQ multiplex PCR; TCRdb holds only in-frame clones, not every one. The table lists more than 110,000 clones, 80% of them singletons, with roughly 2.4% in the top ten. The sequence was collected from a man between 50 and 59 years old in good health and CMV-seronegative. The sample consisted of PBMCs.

The CDR3 bases are TGCGCCAGCAGTGACCTCTCGACAGGGTACCTCGGCGAGCAGTACTTC. This translates into CASSDLSTGYLGEQYF. The J gene is TRBJ2-7, the V gene TRBV10-1; TRBD1 matches 7 bases. V dropped 3 bases and J dropped 6; count of bases not matched to a gene: 14. CDR1 is WNHNN, CDR2 SYGVQD, per germline (reference sequence). There are 16 residues in the CDR3.